This T cell receptor (beta chain) is from a study of T cells in Graves' hyperthyroidism and ophthalmopathy. Notes on the study in general: Among clonotypes expanded in thyroid above 0.001, most were also found in blood. The authors' 13 V-J model separated ophthalmopathy from stable hyperthyroidism.

Patients aged 18 to 65 had newly diagnosed hyperthyroidism lasting under 2 months. Concerning this clonotype itself: What it binds is not known.

RNA transcripts were the template for amplifying TCR beta CDR3 regions. An initial round of RT-PCR targeting the TCR CDR3 relied on the HTBI primer set. TCRdb itself ran the multiplex PCR reads through MiXCR, one entry per CDR3 protein. The repertoire holds a few hundred thousand distinct CDR3 sequences, with around 14% as singletons. This TCR derives from a young woman with Graves' hyperthyroidism. The sample taken for sequencing was blood.

CDR3 nucleotide sequence: TGTGCCACCAGTGAAAGACTAGCGGGAGGCTGGACCGGGGAGCTGTTTTTT. This sequence encodes CATSERLAGGWTGELFF. The rearrangement joins TRBV24-1 to TRBJ2-2; 13 bases fit TRBD2. This CDR3 is built from 17 residues. V lost 4 bases and J lost 5; bases outside the gene matches: 6. CDR1 KGHDR and CDR2 SFDVKD come from the germline V gene.